The present TCR beta chain was sequenced within a study of early T cells in non-severe SARS-CoV-2 infection. One entry per CDR3 protein, called by TCRdb with MiXCR from the 5' RACE reads. The data hold fewer than 65,000 distinct CDR3 sequences, with 7.7% observed a single time. The germline V gene has CDR1 SGHTA and CDR2 FQGNSA. This CDR3 has 15 amino acids. With 5 bases clipped from V and 5 bases from J, the junction kept 7 bases outside the gene matches. This clonotype occurred many times. The V gene is TRBV7-2, the J gene TRBJ2-7; the match to TRBD2 covers 12 bases. This sequence originates from an adult who was a healthcare worker with PCR-confirmed SARS-CoV-2 infection or an uninfected control (not recorded which). Source: whole blood, taken at baseline. Here the CDR3 DNA reads TGTGCCAGCAGCCCTATCGGACTAGCGGGACACGAGCAGTACTTC. This codes for CASSPIGLAGHEQYF.